This entry concerns a single T cell receptor beta chain. These data originate in a study of blood T cell repertoires in COVID-19. Those who participated ranged in age from roughly 18 to 90 years and resided in about two dozen US areas. The table came from immunoSEQ multiplex PCR; TCRdb's copy has only in-frame clones and leaves some out. The sample shows fewer than 350,000 clones, almost 90% of them seen only once. V was clipped by 2 bases and J by 5 bases; unmatched bases: 12. The CDR3 extends over 16 amino acids. CDR1 is MDHEN, CDR2 SYDVKM, per germline. Input material: PBMCs or T cells enriched from blood (not recorded which). The chain employs TRBV28 and TRBJ2-7, with 7 bases matching TRBD2. This receptor was identified in a woman aged 25 to 39 who had been exposed to COVID-19. The CDR3 here is CASSLLSGLVPHEQYF. The CDR3 DNA reads as TGTGCCAGCAGTTTACTTAGCGGACTAGTGCCCCACGAGCAGTACTTC.